This T cell receptor beta chain was recorded in a study of metastatic and nonmetastatic thyroid tumors. Germline-derived CDR1 and CDR2 are DFQATT and SNEGSKA (reference sequence). The length of the CDR3 is 14 residues. Trimming stripped 3 bases from V and 7 bases from J, with 18 bases between. This clone occurred many times. TCRdb re-called the PCR reads through MiXCR. The data hold 25,000 to 35,000 clones, with about 30% observed a single time. Among the patients, none had received any treatment before thyroid surgery. The V and J genes are TRBV20-1 and TRBJ1-2; D may be TRBD1 (5 bases). The sequenced sample consisted of blood. This sequence originates from a female donor with papillary thyroid cancer or a benign thyroid nodule (not recorded which). Some clones in this sample may be carry-over from other donors' samples. CDR3 in amino acids: CSASPEGQESGYTF. As DNA, the CDR3 is TGCAGTGCTAGCCCGGAGGGGCAAGAGAGTGGCTACACCTTC.